One and the same sample provided the 6 T cell receptor beta chains below, sequenced in a study of regulatory T cells in long-lasting Graves disease (TCRdb year 2021). Library preparation used multiplex PCR. Data came from an Illumina HiSeq 4000. iRepertoire HTBI primers and Arm-PCR amplification of CDR3 regions were used to construct TCR beta libraries. The public reads were run again by TCRdb, first through fastp at Q25 and then through MiXCR, and only productive beta chains were kept. Identical CDR3 protein sequences are pooled into one entry, listed with their most common genes and DNA. The sample includes approximately 230,000 distinct CDR3 sequences, with 15% to 20% observed a single time. Jointly, the top ten make up approximately 24% of the sample. The meaning of the sample's time point label: newly diagnosed GD, antithyroid drugs for less than 3 months. For both TCR sequencing and RNA sequencing, RNA was extracted from PBMCs using TRIzol.

The sequencing here drew on peripheral blood mononuclear cells (PBMCs), taken at new diagnosis, from a patient treated with antithyroid drugs. The receptors were sampled from a female donor with Graves disease.

This clonotype was counted many times. V gene TRBV19 combines with J gene TRBJ2-1; D is tentatively TRBD1 or TRBD2 (5 bases each). Germline V gene lookup returns CDR1 LNHDA and CDR2 SQIVND (reference sequence). The CDR3 length is 13 residues. Trimming took off 0 bases at V and 14 bases at J, with 14 bases between the two ends. As DNA, the CDR3 is TGTGCCAGTAGTATAGAGGGGACCCGAAATAAGTTCTTC. Translation gives CASSIEGTRNKFF.

This clonotype has ten or more counts. The rearrangement uses TRBV6-2 or TRBV6-3 and TRBJ1-1; TRBD1 aligns across 11 bases. With 2 bases clipped from V and 1 base from J, the junction kept 9 bases outside the gene matches. The germline V gene encodes CDR1 MNHEY and CDR2 SVGEGT. CDR3 length: 18 residues. Here the CDR3 reads CASSYPGQGATGNTEAFF. The DNA of the CDR3 is TGTGCCAGCAGTTACCCTGGACAGGGGGCGACGGGGAACACTGAAGCTTTCTTT.

This chain uses TRBV11-2 with TRBJ1-2; D may be TRBD1 (5 bases). Per the germline V gene, CDR1 is SGHAT and CDR2 is FQNNGV. Deletions cut 6 bases from V and 4 bases from J, with 12 bases between. The CDR3 is made up of 13 amino acids. This CDR3 reads CASRGDGGYGYTF. CDR3 DNA: TGTGCCAGCAGGGGGGACGGGGGCTATGGCTACACCTTC.

Ten or more counts support this clonotype. The chain joins TRBV24-1 to TRBJ2-5; D is perhaps TRBD2 (5 bases). Germline-derived CDR1 and CDR2 are KGHDR and SFDVKD. V lost 3 bases and J 2 bases, leaving 9 bases between the germline ends. The CDR3 is 14 amino acids. This CDR3 is CATSDGAVQETQYF. As DNA, the CDR3 is TGTGCCACCAGTGATGGAGCGGTTCAAGAGACCCAGTACTTC.

This clonotype was recorded at least ten times. This chain joins TRBV19 and TRBJ1-2; 8 bases are a match to TRBD1. Germline V gene lookup returns CDR1 LNHDA and CDR2 SQIVND (reference sequence). The CDR3 has 14 amino acids. With 6 bases clipped from V and 6 bases from J, the junction kept 9 bases outside the gene matches. CDR3 nucleotides: TGTGCCAGTAGCAGGACGGGGACAGGTAATGGCTACACCTTC. Its protein product is CASSRTGTGNGYTF.

Ten or more counts support this clonotype. The genes are TRBV19 and TRBJ1-5, with 9 bases fitting TRBD1. J gave up 7 bases and V 2 bases, and 9 bases lay outside the gene matches. CDR3 length: 16 amino acids. From germline, CDR1 is LNHDA and CDR2 SQIVND (reference sequence). The CDR3 bases are TGTGCCAGTAGTATATCTGGACAGGGGAGAGGGCAGCCCCAGCATTTT. This translates into CASSISGQGRGQPQHF.